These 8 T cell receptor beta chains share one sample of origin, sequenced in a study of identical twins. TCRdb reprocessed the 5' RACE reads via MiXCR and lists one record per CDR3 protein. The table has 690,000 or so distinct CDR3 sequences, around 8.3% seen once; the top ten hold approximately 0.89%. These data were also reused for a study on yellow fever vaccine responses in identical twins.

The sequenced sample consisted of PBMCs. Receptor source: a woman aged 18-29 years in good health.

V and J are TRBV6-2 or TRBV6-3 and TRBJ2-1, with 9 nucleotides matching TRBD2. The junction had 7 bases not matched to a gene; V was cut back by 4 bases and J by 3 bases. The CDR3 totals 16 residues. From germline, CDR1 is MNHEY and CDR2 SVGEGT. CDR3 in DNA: TGTGCCAGCAGTTCCCAGACTAGCGGCTACTACAATGAGCAGTTCTTC. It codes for CASSSQTSGYYNEQFF.

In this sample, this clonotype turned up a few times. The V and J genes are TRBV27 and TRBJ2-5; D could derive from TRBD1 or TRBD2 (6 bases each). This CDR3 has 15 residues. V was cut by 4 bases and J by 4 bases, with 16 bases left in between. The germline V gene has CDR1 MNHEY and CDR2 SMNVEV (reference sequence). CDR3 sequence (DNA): TGTGCCAGCAGTTCTCGCGGGACACTTCGAGAGACCCAGTACTTC. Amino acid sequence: CASSSRGTLRETQYF.

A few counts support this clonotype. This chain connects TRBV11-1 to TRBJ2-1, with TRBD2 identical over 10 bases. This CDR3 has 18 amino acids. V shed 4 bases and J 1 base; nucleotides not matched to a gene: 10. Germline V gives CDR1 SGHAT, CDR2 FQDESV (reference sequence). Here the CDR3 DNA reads TGTGCCAGCAGCTCCAATAGCGGGAGGACCTTTTCCTACAATGAGCAGTTCTTC. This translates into CASSSNSGRTFSYNEQFF.

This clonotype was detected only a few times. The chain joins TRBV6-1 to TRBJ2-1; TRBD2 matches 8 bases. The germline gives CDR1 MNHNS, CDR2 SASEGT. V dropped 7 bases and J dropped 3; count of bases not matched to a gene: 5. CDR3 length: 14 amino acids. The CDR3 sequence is CASNPLAVYNEQFF. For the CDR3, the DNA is TGTGCCAGCAATCCACTAGCGGTCTACAATGAGCAGTTCTTC.

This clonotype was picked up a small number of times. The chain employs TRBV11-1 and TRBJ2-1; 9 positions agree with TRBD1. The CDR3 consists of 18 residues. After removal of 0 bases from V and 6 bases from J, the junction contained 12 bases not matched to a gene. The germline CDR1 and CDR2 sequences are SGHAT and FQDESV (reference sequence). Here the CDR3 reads CASSLAGTGPVEANEQFF. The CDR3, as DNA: TGTGCCAGCAGCTTAGCGGGGACAGGGCCGGTTGAAGCCAATGAGCAGTTCTTC.

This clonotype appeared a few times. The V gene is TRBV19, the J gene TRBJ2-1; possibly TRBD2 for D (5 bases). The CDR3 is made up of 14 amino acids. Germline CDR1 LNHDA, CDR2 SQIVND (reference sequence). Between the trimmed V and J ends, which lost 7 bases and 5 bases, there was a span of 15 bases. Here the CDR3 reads CASMEAATDNEQFF. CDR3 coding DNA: TGTGCCAGTATGGAAGCGGCGACCGACAATGAGCAGTTCTTC.

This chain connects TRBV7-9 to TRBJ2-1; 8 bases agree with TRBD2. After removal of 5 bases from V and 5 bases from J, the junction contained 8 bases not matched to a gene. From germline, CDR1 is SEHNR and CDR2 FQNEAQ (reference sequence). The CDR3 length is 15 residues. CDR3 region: CASSPGTSFNNEQFF. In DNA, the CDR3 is TGTGCCAGCAGCCCCGGGACTAGTTTCAACAATGAGCAGTTCTTC.

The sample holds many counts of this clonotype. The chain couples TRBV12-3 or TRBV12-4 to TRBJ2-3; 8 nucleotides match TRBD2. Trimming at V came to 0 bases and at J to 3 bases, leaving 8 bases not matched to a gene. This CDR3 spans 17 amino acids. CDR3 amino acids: CASSLAKRERGTDTQYF. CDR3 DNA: TGTGCCAGCAGTTTAGCGAAGCGGGAGAGAGGTACAGATACGCAGTATTTT.